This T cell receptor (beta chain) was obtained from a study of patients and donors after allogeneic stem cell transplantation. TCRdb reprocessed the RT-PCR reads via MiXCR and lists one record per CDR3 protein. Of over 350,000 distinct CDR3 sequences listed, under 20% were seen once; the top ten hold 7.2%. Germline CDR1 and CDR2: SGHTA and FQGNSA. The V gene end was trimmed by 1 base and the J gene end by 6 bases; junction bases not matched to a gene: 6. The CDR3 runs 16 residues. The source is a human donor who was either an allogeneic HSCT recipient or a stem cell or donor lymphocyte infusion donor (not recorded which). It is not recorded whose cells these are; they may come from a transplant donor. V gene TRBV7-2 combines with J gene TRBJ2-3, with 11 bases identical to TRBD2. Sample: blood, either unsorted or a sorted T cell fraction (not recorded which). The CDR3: CASSLVLAGVTDTQYF. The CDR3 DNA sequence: TGTGCCAGCAGCTTAGTACTAGCGGGGGTCACGGATACGCAGTATTTT.